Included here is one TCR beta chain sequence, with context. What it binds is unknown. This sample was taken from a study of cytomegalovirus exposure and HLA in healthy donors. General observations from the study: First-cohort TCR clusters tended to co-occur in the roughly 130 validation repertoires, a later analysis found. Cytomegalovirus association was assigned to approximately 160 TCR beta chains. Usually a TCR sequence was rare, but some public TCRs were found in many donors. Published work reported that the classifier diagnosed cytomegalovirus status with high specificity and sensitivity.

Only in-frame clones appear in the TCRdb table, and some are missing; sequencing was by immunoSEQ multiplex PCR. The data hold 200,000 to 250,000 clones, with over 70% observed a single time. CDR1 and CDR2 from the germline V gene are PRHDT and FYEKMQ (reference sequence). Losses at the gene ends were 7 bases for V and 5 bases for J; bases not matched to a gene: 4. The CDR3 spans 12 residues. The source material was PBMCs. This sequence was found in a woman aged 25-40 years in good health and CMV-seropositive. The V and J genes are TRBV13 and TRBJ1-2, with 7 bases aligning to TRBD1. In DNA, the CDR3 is TGTGCCAGCAAAGGGGGCGCATATGGCTACACCTTC. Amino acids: CASKGGAYGYTF.